A selection of T cell receptor beta chains follows, all from one sample in a study of T cells in Graves' hyperthyroidism and ophthalmopathy. TCRdb passed the multiplex PCR reads through MiXCR, listing each CDR3 protein once. Of about 640,000 distinct CDR3 sequences detected, 13% to 15% appear once; the ten largest clones hold approximately 12%. The sample was blood. Receptors originate from a woman aged 50 to 60 with Graves' ophthalmopathy. CDR3s include the opening cysteine and the closing phenylalanine or tryptophan. The D gene is left open where the match is weak. Expanded clones are given a class, and other clones once, few, many or no size at all.

CDR3: CASSQDIVLAGGTQETQYF
DNA: TGCGCCAGCAGCCAAGATATAGTCCTAGCGGGAGGGACCCAAGAGACCCAGTACTTC
V: TRBV4-3
size: -
D: TRBD2
J: TRBJ2-5

CDR3: CASSFLSGRFNNEQFF
DNA: TGTGCCAGCAGCTTCCTTAGCGGGAGGTTTAACAATGAGCAGTTCTTC
V: TRBV7-6
size: many
D: TRBD2
J: TRBJ2-1

CDR3: CSAPVRQETQYF
DNA: TGCAGTGCTCCGGTTCGGCAAGAGACCCAGTACTTC
V: TRBV20-1
size: many
D: -
J: TRBJ2-5

CDR3: CASIAGGRHNEQFF
DNA: TGTGCCAGCATTGCGGGAGGGCGCCACAATGAGCAGTTCTTC
V: TRBV2
size: many
D: TRBD2
J: TRBJ2-1

CDR3: CASSQDIVEGSPQYF
DNA: TGCGCCAGCAGCCAAGATATTGTAGAAGGATCGCCCCAGTACTTC
V: TRBV4-1
size: many
D: -
J: TRBJ2-5

CDR3: CASSVKGLYSPLHF
DNA: TGTGCCAGCAGTGTAAAGGGGTTATATTCACCCCTCCACTTT
V: TRBV25-1
size: few
D: -
J: TRBJ1-6

CDR3: CASSGFGGDTEAFF
DNA: TGTGCCAGCAGCGGTTTCGGGGGTGACACTGAAGCTTTCTTT
V: TRBV7-3
size: many
D: -
J: TRBJ1-1

CDR3: CASSVGSGVSTDTQYF
DNA: TGTGCCAGCAGCGTGGGGAGCGGGGTGAGCACAGATACGCAGTATTTT
V: TRBV9
size: -
D: TRBD2
J: TRBJ2-3

CDR3: CASSWGRGLETQYF
DNA: TGTGCCAGCAGCTGGGGACGGGGGCTTGAGACCCAGTACTTC
V: TRBV11-2
size: -
D: -
J: TRBJ2-5

CDR3: CASRGQGPNQPQHF
DNA: TGTGCCAGCAGGGGACAGGGACCTAATCAGCCCCAGCATTTT
V: TRBV12-3/TRBV12-4
size: many
D: TRBD1
J: TRBJ1-5

CDR3: CASRPALRDRYSNQPQHF
DNA: TGTGCCAGCAGACCAGCCCTCCGGGACAGGTATAGCAATCAGCCCCAGCATTTT
V: TRBV6-1
size: few
D: TRBD1
J: TRBJ1-5

CDR3: CAISASGLAGFSSYEQYF
DNA: TGTGCCATCAGTGCCTCGGGACTAGCGGGATTCAGCTCCTACGAGCAGTACTTC
V: TRBV10-3
size: -
D: TRBD2
J: TRBJ2-7

CDR3: CASSWRRKAYNEQFF
DNA: TGTGCCAGCAGTTGGCGGCGGAAAGCCTACAATGAGCAGTTCTTC
V: TRBV12-3/TRBV12-4
size: few
D: -
J: TRBJ2-1

CDR3: CASSLLTGVNSPLHF
DNA: TGTGCCAGCAGTCTCCTGACAGGGGTGAATTCACCCCTCCACTTT
V: TRBV12-3/TRBV12-4
size: few
D: TRBD1
J: TRBJ1-6

CDR3: CSALARHGYTF
DNA: TGCAGTGCTCTAGCCCGCCATGGCTACACCTTC
V: TRBV20-1
size: many
D: -
J: TRBJ1-2

CDR3: CARQGARKETQYF
DNA: TGCGCCAGACAGGGGGCGCGAAAAGAGACCCAGTACTTC
V: TRBV5-1
size: -
D: TRBD1
J: TRBJ2-5

CDR3: CASSLGPDYGYTF
DNA: TGCGCCAGCAGCTTGGGACCGGACTATGGCTACACCTTC
V: TRBV5-1
size: many
D: -
J: TRBJ1-2

CDR3: CASKQAGATYNEQFF
DNA: TGTGCCAGCAAGCAAGCGGGAGCTACCTACAATGAGCAGTTCTTC
V: TRBV6-2/TRBV6-3
size: many
D: TRBD2
J: TRBJ2-1

CDR3: CASDRGVRGSPLHF
DNA: TGTGCCAGCGACAGAGGTGTCCGGGGGTCACCCCTCCACTTT
V: TRBV11-2
size: many
D: -
J: TRBJ1-6